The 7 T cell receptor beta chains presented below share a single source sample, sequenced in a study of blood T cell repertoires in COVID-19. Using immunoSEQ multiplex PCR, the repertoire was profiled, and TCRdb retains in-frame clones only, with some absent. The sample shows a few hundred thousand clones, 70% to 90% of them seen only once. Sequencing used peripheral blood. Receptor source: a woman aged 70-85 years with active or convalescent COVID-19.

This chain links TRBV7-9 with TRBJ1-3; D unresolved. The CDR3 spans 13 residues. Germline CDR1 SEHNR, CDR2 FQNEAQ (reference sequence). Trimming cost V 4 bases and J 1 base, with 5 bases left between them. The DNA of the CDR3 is TGTGCCAGCAGCTCGAGGTCTGGAAACACCATATATTTT. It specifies CASSSRSGNTIYF.

The CDR3 DNA follows: TGCGCCAGCAGCCTACAACCCAGCGTGGACACTGAAGCTTTCTTT. Amino acids: CASSLQPSVDTEAFF. V usage is TRBV4-1 and J usage is TRBJ1-1; D is unclear. The CDR3 is 15 residues long. Germline loops: CDR1 MGHRA, CDR2 YSYEKL. The V end lost 4 bases, the J end lost 3 bases, and 15 bases lay between the germline ends.

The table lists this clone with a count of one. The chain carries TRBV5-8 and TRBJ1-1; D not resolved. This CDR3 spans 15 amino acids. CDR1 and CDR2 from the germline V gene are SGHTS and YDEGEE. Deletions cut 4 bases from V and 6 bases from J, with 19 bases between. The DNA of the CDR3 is TGTGCCAGCAGCCGTCAGGAGGTACCTAGCGCTGAAGCTTTCTTT. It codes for CASSRQEVPSAEAFF.

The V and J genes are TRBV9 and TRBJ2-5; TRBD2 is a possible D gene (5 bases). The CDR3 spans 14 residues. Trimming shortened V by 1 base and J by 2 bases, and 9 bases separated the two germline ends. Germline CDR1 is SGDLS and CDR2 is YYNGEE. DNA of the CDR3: TGTGCCAGCAGCGTAATCGGACTTCAAGAGACCCAGTACTTC. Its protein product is CASSVIGLQETQYF.

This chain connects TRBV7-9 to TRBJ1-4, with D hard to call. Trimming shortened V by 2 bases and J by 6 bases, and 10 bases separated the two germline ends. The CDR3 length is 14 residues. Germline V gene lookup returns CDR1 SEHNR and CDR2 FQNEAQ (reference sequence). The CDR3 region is CASSLRESYEKLFF. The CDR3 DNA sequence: TGTGCCAGCAGCTTACGGGAGTCGTATGAAAAACTGTTTTTT.

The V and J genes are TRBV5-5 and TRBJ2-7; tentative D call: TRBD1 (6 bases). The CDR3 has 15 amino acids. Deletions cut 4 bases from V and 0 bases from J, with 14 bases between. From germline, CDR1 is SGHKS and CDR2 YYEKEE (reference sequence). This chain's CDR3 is CASSRTTGFSYEQYF. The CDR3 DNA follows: TGTGCCAGCAGCCGCACCACAGGGTTCTCCTACGAGCAGTACTTC.

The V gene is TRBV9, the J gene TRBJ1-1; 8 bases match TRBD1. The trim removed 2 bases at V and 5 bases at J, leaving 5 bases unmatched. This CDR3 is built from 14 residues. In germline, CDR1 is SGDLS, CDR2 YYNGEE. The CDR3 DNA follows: TGTGCCAGCAGCGTTTCGACAGGGGATACTGAAGCTTTCTTT. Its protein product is CASSVSTGDTEAFF.